The 7 T cell receptor beta chains in this list originate from one sample, sequenced in a study of cytotoxic CD8 clonotypes in ibrutinib-treated CLL. Measured with immunoSEQ multiplex PCR; TCRdb has only the in-frame clones, and not every one. The table lists 90,000 to 150,000 clones, under 70% of them singletons, with about 40% in the top ten. The starting material was PBMCs, obtained after 24 months of ibrutinib treatment. All receptors come from a human donor with chronic lymphocytic leukemia.

This clone occurred once. This rearrangement joins TRBV7-2 to TRBJ1-6; 7 nucleotides align to TRBD1. V shed 3 bases, J shed 7 bases, and the junction held 6 bases outside the gene matches. Germline V gene lookup returns CDR1 SGHTA and CDR2 FQGNSA. The CDR3 is 15 residues long. CDR3 in amino acids: CASSFWTGENSPLHF. CDR3 in DNA: TGTGCCAGCAGCTTCTGGACAGGCGAGAATTCACCCCTCCACTTT.

This clone was seen a single time. The rearrangement joins TRBV5-4 to TRBJ1-5, with 8 nucleotides matching TRBD1. The V and J ends lost 2 bases and 5 bases, in that order; junction bases with no gene match: 3. Germline loops: CDR1 SGHNT, CDR2 YYREEE (reference sequence). This CDR3 is 14 amino acids long. The CDR3 region is CASSLTGGDQPQHF. Here the CDR3 DNA reads TGTGCCAGCAGCTTAACAGGGGGGGATCAGCCCCAGCATTTT.

Only a few counts were recorded for this clone. The chain joins TRBV7-2 to TRBJ2-1; D is unresolved. Germline lookup yields CDR1 SGHTA and CDR2 FQGNSA. The CDR3 runs 12 residues. Trimming took off 6 bases at V and 12 bases at J, with 15 bases between the two ends. This chain's CDR3 is CASRIGGAWQFF. The CDR3 nucleotides read TGTGCCAGCAGAATAGGCGGCGCTTGGCAGTTCTTC. The variable domain in full, with the rest retrieved from reference TRBV7-2 and TRBJ2-1, is GAGVSQSPSNKVTEKGKDVELRCDPISGHTALYWYRQSLGQGLEFLIYFQGNSAPDKSGLPSDRFSAERTGGSVSTLTIQRTQQEDSAVYLCASRIGGAWQFFGPGTRLTVL.

The sample holds a few counts of this clone. The J gene is TRBJ2-1, the V gene TRBV4-2, with TRBD2 identical over 7 bases. The V gene's germline CDR1 is LGHNA and CDR2 YNFKEQ. This CDR3 is built from 14 residues. With 0 bases clipped from V and 7 bases from J, the junction kept 3 bases outside the gene matches. The CDR3 bases are TGTGCCAGCAGCCAAGATATCGGGGGGAATGAGCAGTTCTTC. It is translated as CASSQDIGGNEQFF.

This clone was observed a handful of times. V gene TRBV5-1 combines with J gene TRBJ2-2; D is uncertain. The V gene's germline CDR1 is SGHRS and CDR2 YFSETQ. The CDR3 sequence is 14 residues long. Between the trimmed V and J ends, which lost 4 bases and 4 bases, there was a span of 11 bases. CDR3 in amino acids: CASSTPSSTGELFF. The CDR3 DNA reads TGCGCCAGCAGCACGCCTTCTTCCACCGGGGAGCTGTTTTTT.

The chain recombines TRBV9 with TRBJ2-5; D call uncertain. This CDR3 has 14 residues. CDR1 SGDLS and CDR2 YYNGEE come from the germline V gene. Trimming pared 0 bases from V and 5 bases from J, leaving 11 bases between. The DNA of the CDR3 is TGTGCCAGCAGCGTAGCTAATAGAGCTGAGACCCAGTACTTC. Translating gives CASSVANRAETQYF.

This chain joins TRBV15 and TRBJ1-6, with D possibly matching TRBD1 (6 bases). The length of the CDR3 is 16 residues. V lost 1 base and J lost 7, with 14 bases in between. CDR1 and CDR2 (germline): LNHNV, YYDKDF (reference sequence). The CDR3 DNA reads as TGTGCCACCAGCAGAGGAGGCGCAGGGGTAAATTCACCCCTCCACTTT. This encodes CATSRGGAGVNSPLHF.